This T cell receptor beta chain was documented in a study of spatial heterogeneity in lung cancer. Study overall: Tumor regions showed TCR transcript counts that correlated strongly with a T cell module score from matched bulk RNA-seq.

Time point specified: sample taken at primary tumor resection. Every molecule of TCR cDNA had its own unique molecular identifier. TCRdb reprocessed the 5' RACE reads with MiXCR, giving one entry per CDR3 protein. The sample lists 5,000 or so distinct CDR3 sequences, just under 30% occurring once. Comments on this clonotype: The target antigen is unknown.

The CDR3 is made up of 15 amino acids. Germline-derived CDR1 and CDR2 are SGHTA and FQGNSA. Trimming left V 5 bases short and J 0 bases short, with 14 bases between. Broader study findings: Mutation tallies in tumors tracked expanded intratumoral alpha and beta TCR counts.

This receptor was taken from a female donor with early-stage non-small cell lung cancer. The starting material was lung tumor tissue, obtained at surgery. The gene calls are TRBV7-2 and TRBJ2-7; a weak D match, TRBD2 (6 bases). The CDR3 sequence: CASSHPGTDSYEQYF. For the CDR3, the DNA is TGTGCCAGCAGCCACCCCGGGACTGACTCCTACGAGCAGTACTTC.